This T cell receptor (beta chain) was documented in a study of blood T cell repertoires in COVID-19. Study-wide context: Samples came from the United States, Italy and Spain, spanning acute and convalescent COVID-19. The cDNA or gDNA used as material had been derived from T cells, B-cell-depleted T cells, or PBMCs.

In the original analysis: Amplification from reference gene primers served as the basis for estimated nucleated cell counts. Profiled with immunoSEQ multiplex PCR; TCRdb holds only in-frame clones, not every one. The V and J calls and clone size come from that table; D and trimming were worked out from the DNA. The sample has roughly 120,000 clones, around 86% seen once. Germline-derived CDR1 and CDR2 are SGHRS and YFSETQ. With V trimmed by 0 bases and J by 6 bases, 4 bases remained unmatched. This CDR3 is built from 15 residues. This clonotype originated in a man between 35 and 55 years old with acute or convalescent COVID-19. The sample comprised peripheral blood. This rearrangement joins TRBV5-1 to TRBJ1-5; 9 bases fit TRBD1. In DNA form, the CDR3 reads TGCGCCAGCAGCTTGGGGGACAGGGCGGGTCAGCCCCAGCATTTT. This translates into CASSLGDRAGQPQHF.